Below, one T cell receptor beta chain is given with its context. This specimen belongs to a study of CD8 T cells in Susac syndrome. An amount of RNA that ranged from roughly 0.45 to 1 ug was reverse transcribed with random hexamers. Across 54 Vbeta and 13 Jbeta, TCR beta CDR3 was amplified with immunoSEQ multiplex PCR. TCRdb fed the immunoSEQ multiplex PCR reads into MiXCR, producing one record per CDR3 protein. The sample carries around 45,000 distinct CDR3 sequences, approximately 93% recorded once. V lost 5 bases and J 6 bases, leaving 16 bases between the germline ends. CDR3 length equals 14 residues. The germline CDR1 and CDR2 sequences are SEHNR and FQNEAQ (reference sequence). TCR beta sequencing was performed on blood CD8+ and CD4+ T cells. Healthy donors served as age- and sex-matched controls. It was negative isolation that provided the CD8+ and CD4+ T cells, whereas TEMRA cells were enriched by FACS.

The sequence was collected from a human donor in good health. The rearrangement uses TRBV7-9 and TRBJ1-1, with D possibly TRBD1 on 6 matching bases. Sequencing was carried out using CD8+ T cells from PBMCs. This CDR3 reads CASSVPRGRAEAFF. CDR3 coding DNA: TGTGCCAGCAGCGTGCCCAGGGGACGCGCTGAAGCTTTCTTT.